The next 31 T cell receptor beta chains were all read from a single sample in a study of blood T cell repertoires in COVID-19 (TCRdb year 2020). Libraries were made using the immunoSEQ multiplex PCR assay. TCRdb stores this immuneACCESS table with in-frame sequences only. Part of the clones is absent; in the studies checked, under half of the shortfall reflects unresolved V genes, and no reason is known for the rest. The sample includes 250,000 to 300,000 clones, with around 92% observed a single time. 1.9% of the sample is in the top ten clones. The sequenced sample consisted of PBMCs or T cells enriched from blood (not recorded which). The receptors were sampled from a woman in her fifties or sixties who had recovered from COVID-19.

The chain joins TRBV2 to TRBJ1-2; no reliable D call. V was cut by 3 bases and J by 8 bases, with 10 bases left in between. The CDR3 runs 12 residues. Per the germline V gene, CDR1 is SNHLY and CDR2 is FYNNEI. The DNA of the CDR3 is TGTGCCAGCAGTGAGTGGCAGGCCGGCTACACCTTC. Translating gives CASSEWQAGYTF.

This chain links TRBV28 with TRBJ2-2; D is perhaps TRBD1 (6 bases). Trimming stripped 0 bases from V and 3 bases from J, with 8 bases between. This CDR3 has 15 amino acids. CDR1 is MDHEN and CDR2 is SYDVKM in the germline V gene. CDR3: CASSLWGADTGELFF. CDR3 in DNA: TGTGCCAGCAGTTTATGGGGGGCCGACACCGGGGAGCTGTTTTTT. The entire variable domain, with the rest obtained from reference TRBV28 and TRBJ2-2, is as follows: DVKVTQSSRYLVKRTGEKVFLECVQDMDHENMFWYRQDPGLGLRLIYFSYDVKMKEKGDIPEGYSVSREKKERFSLILESASTNQTSMYLCASSLWGADTGELFFGEGSRLTVL.

This chain joins TRBV5-4 and TRBJ1-1; TRBD1 is a possible D gene (5 bases). CDR1 and CDR2 from the germline V gene are SGHNT and YYREEE (reference sequence). Trimming pared 5 bases from V and 0 bases from J, leaving 17 bases between. CDR3 length: 16 residues. The CDR3 sequence: CASSKQGPLMNTEAFF. DNA of the CDR3: TGTGCCAGCAGTAAGCAGGGCCCATTGATGAACACTGAAGCTTTCTTT.

The chain recombines TRBV28 with TRBJ1-1, with D perhaps matching TRBD1 (5 bases). CDR1 and CDR2 from the germline V gene are MDHEN and SYDVKM. V was clipped by 2 bases and J by 8 bases, with 18 bases between them. The CDR3 is 15 residues long. The CDR3 here is CASSLGGSTFLEAFF. The CDR3 DNA is TGTGCCAGCAGTTTAGGGGGGAGTACCTTTTTGGAAGCTTTCTTT. Based on the CDR3 plus reference TRBV28 and TRBJ1-1, the full variable domain is DVKVTQSSRYLVKRTGEKVFLECVQDMDHENMFWYRQDPGLGLRLIYFSYDVKMKEKGDIPEGYSVSREKKERFSLILESASTNQTSMYLCASSLGGSTFLEAFFGQGTRLTVV.

This chain links TRBV4-1 with TRBJ2-7; 9 bases agree with TRBD1. There are 18 residues in the CDR3. V lost 2 bases to trimming and J lost 2 bases; unmatched junction nucleotides: 13. Germline CDR1 is MGHRA and CDR2 is YSYEKL. CDR3 in amino acids: CASSQSPPGTGITYEQYF. Here the CDR3 DNA reads TGCGCCAGCAGCCAATCCCCCCCAGGGACAGGGATTACCTACGAGCAGTACTTC.

Details on this clone: Additional DNA sequences in this sample encode the identical CDR3. The CDR3 sequence is CASSLTSGSYEQYF. CDR3 in DNA: TGCGCCAGCAGCTTAACTAGCGGCTCCTACGAGCAGTACTTC. V and J are TRBV5-1 and TRBJ2-7, with 8 bases lining up with TRBD2. The CDR3 covers 14 residues. V lost 2 bases, J lost 0 bases, and 1 base stayed unmatched. Germline values: CDR1 SGHRS, CDR2 YFSETQ.

The rearrangement uses TRBV7-2 and TRBJ1-5; D unresolved. This CDR3 is 13 amino acids long. Trimming shortened V by 3 bases and J by 1 base, and 4 bases separated the two germline ends. Germline CDR1 and CDR2: SGHTA and FQGNSA. The CDR3 nucleotides read TGTGCCAGCAGCTTTTCGAGCAATCAGCCCCAGCATTTT. Translation gives CASSFSSNQPQHF.

The V gene is TRBV7-2, the J gene TRBJ2-1, with 8 bases that match TRBD2. The CDR3 runs 15 residues. Trimming at V came to 6 bases and at J to 4 bases, leaving 8 bases not matched to a gene. Germline V gene sequence: CDR1 SGHTA, CDR2 FQGNSA. The CDR3 spells CASSFGGAAYNEQFF. The CDR3 nucleotides are TGTGCCAGCAGTTTCGGGGGGGCGGCTTACAATGAGCAGTTCTTC.

The chain has TRBV5-4 and TRBJ2-3; TRBD2 agrees at 9 bases. With V trimmed by 2 bases and J by 4 bases, 5 bases remained unmatched. Germline loops: CDR1 SGHNT, CDR2 YYREEE (reference sequence). There are 15 residues in the CDR3. Here the CDR3 reads CASSLSQREADTQYF. The CDR3 DNA sequence: TGTGCCAGCAGCTTATCCCAGCGGGAGGCAGATACGCAGTATTTT.

This clone was recorded once. V is TRBV9 and J is TRBJ1-6, with D possibly matching TRBD1 (6 bases). This CDR3 has 16 amino acids. V was cut by 4 bases and J by 7 bases, with 18 bases left in between. Per the germline V gene, CDR1 is SGDLS and CDR2 is YYNGEE. In nucleotides, the CDR3 is TGTGCCAGCAGCCCCAGGACAGCCGTAGGAAATTCACCCCTCCACTTT. This gives the protein CASSPRTAVGNSPLHF. Together with reference TRBV9 and TRBJ1-6, the CDR3 gives the full variable domain: DSGVTQTPKHLITATGQRVTLRCSPRSGDLSVYWYQQSLDQGLQFLIQYYNGEERAKGNILERFSAQQFPDLHSELNLSSLELGDSALYFCASSPRTAVGNSPLHFGNGTRLTVT.

The rearrangement joins TRBV5-4 to TRBJ2-5; perhaps TRBD1 as D (5 bases). Trimming removed 2 bases at V and 5 bases at J, with 10 bases between. The CDR3 length is 13 residues. CDR1 is SGHNT and CDR2 is YYREEE in the germline V gene (reference sequence). CDR3 DNA sequence: TGTGCCAGCAGCTTCAAAGGGGTGGAGACCCAGTACTTC. This translates into CASSFKGVETQYF.

This chain links TRBV18 with TRBJ2-7, with 13 positions matching TRBD2. V gave up 0 bases and J gave up 7 bases; unmatched junction bases: 6. The CDR3 is 16 amino acids. Per germline, CDR1 KGHSH and CDR2 LQKENI. Here the CDR3 reads CASSPPGLAGDGEQYF. The CDR3 region has the DNA TGTGCCAGCTCACCACCCGGACTAGCGGGAGACGGTGAGCAGTACTTC.

V and J are TRBV28 and TRBJ2-5; no clear D. Germline V gene lookup returns CDR1 MDHEN and CDR2 SYDVKM. There are 14 residues in the CDR3. The V end lost 4 bases, the J end lost 5 bases, and 14 bases lay between the germline ends. The CDR3 DNA follows: TGTGCCAGCAGTTCCCCCGGGTTGCGGGAGACCCAGTACTTC. Its translation is CASSSPGLRETQYF.

V gene TRBV28 combines with J gene TRBJ1-2; D is unresolved. Trimming shortened V by 4 bases and J by 7 bases, and 19 bases separated the two germline ends. Germline CDR1 MDHEN, CDR2 SYDVKM. The CDR3 sequence is 15 residues long. The CDR3 sequence is CASSSPGGKESGYTF. CDR3 nucleotide sequence: TGTGCCAGCAGTTCTCCGGGAGGAAAGGAAAGTGGCTACACCTTC.

The chain uses TRBV3-1 (or the pseudogene TRBV3-2) and TRBJ1-6; 8 bases fit TRBD1. Trimming cost V 4 bases and J 7 bases; bases outside gene matches: 6. Germline assignment: CDR1 LGHDT and CDR2 YNNKEL (reference sequence). CDR3 length: 15 amino acids. CDR3 sequence (DNA): TGTGCCAGCAGCCCCCGGACAGGGAGCAATTCACCCCTCCACTTT. Translated, it gives CASSPRTGSNSPLHF.

The CDR3 loop is CASSTRDRFTEAFF. CDR3 in DNA: TGTGCCAGCAGTACCCGGGACAGGTTCACTGAAGCTTTCTTT. V gene TRBV28 combines with J gene TRBJ1-1; 8 positions match TRBD1. Germline CDR1 and CDR2: MDHEN and SYDVKM. This CDR3 region has 14 residues. With V trimmed by 5 bases and J by 4 bases, 6 bases remained unmatched. Using reference TRBV28 and TRBJ1-1 for the parts outside the CDR3, the full variable domain is DVKVTQSSRYLVKRTGEKVFLECVQDMDHENMFWYRQDPGLGLRLIYFSYDVKMKEKGDIPEGYSVSREKKERFSLILESASTNQTSMYLCASSTRDRFTEAFFGQGTRLTVV.

V and J are TRBV19 and TRBJ1-5; 7 bases fit TRBD1. Germline trimming cut 6 bases from V and 6 bases from J; bases unmatched to any gene: 8. This CDR3 is built from 14 residues. The V gene's germline CDR1 is LNHDA and CDR2 SQIVND (reference sequence). CDR3 coding DNA: TGTGCCAGTAGACAGGGGTTTCAAGGTCAGCCCCAGCATTTT. Translated: CASRQGFQGQPQHF.

V usage is TRBV2 and J usage is TRBJ2-2; D not certain. Germline CDR1 is SNHLY and CDR2 is FYNNEI. The V end was cut by 5 bases, the J end by 6 bases, with 10 bases between. This CDR3 has 13 amino acids. This CDR3 is CASSSFLAGELFF. The CDR3 DNA follows: TGTGCCAGCAGTTCCTTTCTTGCCGGGGAGCTGTTTTTT. The full variable domain, with the rest looked up from reference TRBV2 and TRBJ2-2, is EPEVTQTPSHQVTQMGQEVILRCVPISNHLYFYWYRQILGQKVEFLVSFYNNEISEKSEIFDDQFSVERPDGSNFTLKIRSTKLEDSAMYFCASSSFLAGELFFGEGSRLTVL.

CDR3 nucleotides: TGTGCCAGCAGTTATCGACAGTACCACACTGAAGCTTTCTTT. The encoded protein is CASSYRQYHTEAFF. The chain couples TRBV6-5 to TRBJ1-1, with a weak D call TRBD1 (5 bases). The V end lost 3 bases, the J end lost 3 bases, and 11 bases lay between the germline ends. Looked up from germline, CDR1 is MNHEY and CDR2 is SVGAGI. The CDR3 consists of 14 residues.

The chain couples TRBV10-3 to TRBJ2-1; the D gene is possibly TRBD2 (6 bases). The germline V gene has CDR1 ENHRY and CDR2 SYGVKD. CDR3 length: 13 residues. V lost 7 bases, J lost 8 bases, and 15 bases lay in between. In nucleotides, the CDR3 is TGTGCCATCACCGGGACTTTAAGTGATGAGCAGTTCTTC. Translated: CAITGTLSDEQFF.

V gene TRBV5-4 combines with J gene TRBJ2-3; TRBD2 agrees at 10 bases. Germline assignment: CDR1 SGHNT and CDR2 YYREEE (reference sequence). Germline trimming cut 0 bases from V and 4 bases from J; bases unmatched to any gene: 2. The CDR3 has 15 residues. CDR3: CASSLGLAGADTQYF. For the CDR3, the DNA is TGTGCCAGCAGCTTGGGGCTAGCGGGAGCAGATACGCAGTATTTT. Full variable domain (outside the CDR3, taken from reference TRBV5-4 and TRBJ2-3): ETGVTQSPTHLIKTRGQQVTLRCSSQSGHNTVSWYQQALGQGPQFIFQYYREEENGRGNFPPRFSGLQFPNYSSELNVNALELDDSALYLCASSLGLAGADTQYFGPGTRLTVL.

The V and J genes are TRBV5-1 and TRBJ2-7; 11 nucleotides align to TRBD2. Per germline, CDR1 SGHRS and CDR2 YFSETQ. The CDR3 runs 15 residues. With V trimmed by 0 bases and J by 4 bases, 3 bases remained unmatched. The CDR3 sequence is CASSLAGTSGYEQYF. For the CDR3, the DNA is TGCGCCAGCAGCTTGGCCGGGACTAGCGGATACGAGCAGTACTTC.

This clone appeared a single time. In nucleotides, the CDR3 is TGTGCCAGCAGGGTGACAGGGGAAAACGAGCAGTACTTC. This gives the protein CASRVTGENEQYF. V is TRBV28 and J is TRBJ2-7, with TRBD1 identical over 8 bases. The CDR3 consists of 13 residues. Germline CDR1 and CDR2: MDHEN and SYDVKM. V lost 6 bases and J lost 5; bases outside the gene matches: 6.

CDR3 sequence: CASSYLSRDNEQFF. The CDR3, as DNA: TGTGCCAGCAGCTACCTCTCTAGAGACAATGAGCAGTTCTTC. The chain recombines TRBV27 with TRBJ2-1, with D uncertain. Deletions cut 6 bases from V and 5 bases from J, with 14 bases between. Germline V lookup: CDR1 MNHEY, CDR2 SMNVEV (reference sequence). The CDR3 contains 14 residues.

About this clone itself: This may arise from a read error, as a much more abundant clone is one base away. The chain joins TRBV5-5 to TRBJ1-1, with TRBD1 as a possible D gene (6 bases). CDR3 length: 13 residues. Germline V lookup: CDR1 SGHKS, CDR2 YYEKEE (reference sequence). V lost 2 bases and J lost 2, with 7 bases in between. CDR3 nucleotide sequence: TGTGCCAGCAGCTTAGGGACAAACACTGAAGCTTTCTTT. This sequence encodes CASSLGTNTEAFF.

The rearrangement joins TRBV29-1 to TRBJ2-3; 7 bases agree with TRBD2. V gave up 1 base and J gave up 1 base; unmatched junction bases: 8. CDR1 is SQVTM and CDR2 is ANQGSEA in the germline V gene. The CDR3 consists of 16 residues. CDR3 region: CSVEGTRTIGTDTQYF. CDR3 DNA: TGCAGCGTTGAAGGGACTAGGACAATCGGCACAGATACGCAGTATTTT.

This clone was seen a single time. This sequence joins TRBV27 and TRBJ1-2, with 10 bases matching TRBD1. Germline V gene data show CDR1 as MNHEY and CDR2 as SMNVEV (reference sequence). V was clipped by 6 bases and J by 7 bases; unmatched bases: 8. The CDR3 consists of 14 residues. The CDR3: CASSLGTGVRGYTF. The CDR3, as DNA: TGTGCCAGCAGCTTAGGGACAGGGGTACGTGGCTACACCTTC.

The rearrangement links TRBV4-1 to TRBJ2-2, with 8 bases that match TRBD2. The CDR3 spans 15 residues. Germline CDR1 reads MGHRA; CDR2 reads YSYEKL. V was clipped by 4 bases and J by 7 bases; unmatched bases: 8. The CDR3 DNA sequence: TGCGCCAGCAGCCCCGGGACTAGAAGTGACGGGGAGCTGTTTTTT. Its translation is CASSPGTRSDGELFF.

The V gene is TRBV5-1, the J gene TRBJ2-1; TRBD1 agrees at 7 bases. V was clipped by 1 base and J by 7 bases; unmatched bases: 11. From germline, CDR1 is SGHRS and CDR2 YFSETQ. This CDR3 contains 16 residues. The CDR3 DNA sequence: TGCGCCAGCAGCTTGCGAGAGAAGACAGGGAATAATGAGCAGTTCTTC. This translates into CASSLREKTGNNEQFF.

Concerning this clone: The same CDR3 can be traced to other DNA sequences in this sample. This chain connects TRBV4-1 to TRBJ2-5; 11 nucleotides agree with TRBD2. V shed 1 base and J 5 bases; nucleotides not matched to a gene: 6. Germline CDR1 and CDR2: MGHRA and YSYEKL. There are 16 residues in the CDR3. The CDR3 DNA follows: TGCGCCAGCAGCCAAGGCCTAGCGGGGGGCGGGGAGACCCAGTACTTC. Protein product: CASSQGLAGGGETQYF.

The chain has TRBV9 and TRBJ2-7, with D unclear. Germline V gene data show CDR1 as SGDLS and CDR2 as YYNGEE. The CDR3 extends over 13 amino acids. The ends were cut back, 0 bases at V and 2 bases at J, with 6 bases in the middle. DNA of the CDR3: TGTGCCAGCAGCGTAGCTCCTACCTACGAGCAGTACTTC. This sequence encodes CASSVAPTYEQYF.